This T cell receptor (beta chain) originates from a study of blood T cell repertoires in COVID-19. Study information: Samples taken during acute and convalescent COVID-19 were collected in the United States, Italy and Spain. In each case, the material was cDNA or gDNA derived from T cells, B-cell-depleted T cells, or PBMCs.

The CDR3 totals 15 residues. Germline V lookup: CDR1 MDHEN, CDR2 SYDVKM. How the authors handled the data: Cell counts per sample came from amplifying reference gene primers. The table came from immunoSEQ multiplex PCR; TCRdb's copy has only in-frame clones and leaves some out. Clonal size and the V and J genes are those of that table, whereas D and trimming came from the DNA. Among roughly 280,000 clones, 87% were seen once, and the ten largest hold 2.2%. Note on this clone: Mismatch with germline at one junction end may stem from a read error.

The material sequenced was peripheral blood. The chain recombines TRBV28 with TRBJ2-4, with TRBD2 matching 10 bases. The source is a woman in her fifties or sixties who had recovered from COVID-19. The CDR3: CASSLSGGATNIQYF. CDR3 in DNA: TGTGCCAGCAGTTTAAGCGGGGGGGCCACAAACATTCAGTACTTC.